Following are 7 T cell receptor beta chains from one sample sequenced in a study of cytotoxic CD8 clonotypes in ibrutinib-treated CLL. Here immunoSEQ multiplex PCR was the method, and the copy in TCRdb shows in-frame clones only, minus some. The repertoire has about 140,000 clones, roughly 80% of them found once; the top ten carry 25% to 30%. The sample in question was PBMCs, obtained after 12 months of ibrutinib treatment. These receptor sequences come from a human donor with chronic lymphocytic leukemia.

The chain recombines TRBV7-9 with TRBJ1-2; TRBD1 matches 12 bases. V lost 5 bases and J lost 3; bases outside the gene matches: 7. Germline CDR1 is SEHNR and CDR2 is FQNEAQ (reference sequence). This CDR3 region has 16 residues. The CDR3 nucleotides are TGTGCCAGCAGCGGAGGCGGGACAGGGGGCCACTATGGCTACACCTTC. Translation: CASSGGGTGGHYGYTF.

In the case of this clone: The sample has other DNA sequences that encode this CDR3 too. The chain uses TRBV10-3 and TRBJ2-2, with D perhaps matching TRBD1 (5 bases). This CDR3 comprises 13 residues. Trimming shortened V by 0 bases and J by 6 bases, and 5 bases separated the two germline ends. Per the germline V gene, CDR1 is ENHRY and CDR2 is SYGVKD. The CDR3 region has the DNA TGTGCCATCAGTGAGTCAGGGGCCGGGGAGCTGTTTTTT. Translating it yields CAISESGAGELFF.

The J gene is TRBJ2-1, the V gene TRBV7-9; D tentatively fits TRBD1 or TRBD2 (5 bases each). This CDR3 is 13 amino acids long. Trimming shortened V by 3 bases and J by 6 bases, and 9 bases separated the two germline ends. The germline V gene encodes CDR1 SEHNR and CDR2 FQNEAQ (reference sequence). CDR3 in amino acids: CASSLGVGNEQFF. The CDR3 DNA follows: TGTGCCAGCAGCTTGGGGGTGGGCAATGAGCAGTTCTTC.

This sequence joins TRBV9 and TRBJ1-4, with D perhaps matching TRBD1 (5 bases). The ends were cut back, 0 bases at V and 3 bases at J, with 12 bases in the middle. CDR3 size: 16 residues. Germline CDR1 SGDLS, CDR2 YYNGEE. CDR3 protein: CASSVDPRGSNEKLFF. As DNA, the CDR3 is TGTGCCAGCAGCGTAGACCCTAGGGGTTCTAATGAAAAACTGTTTTTT.

The chain carries TRBV6-5 and TRBJ2-7; D possibly corresponds to TRBD1 (6 bases). Trimming took 5 bases from V and 4 from J, leaving 9 bases between them. Per germline, CDR1 MNHEY and CDR2 SVGAGI. The CDR3 has 12 residues. Here the CDR3 DNA reads TGTGCCAGCAGTCGGACAGTTTACGAGCAGTACTTC. Translating gives CASSRTVYEQYF.

The V call is TRBV15, the J call TRBJ1-2; a weak D match, TRBD1 (5 bases). Trimming removed 2 bases from V and 4 bases from J, with 11 bases in between. The CDR3 totals 14 residues. Germline CDR1 reads LNHNV; CDR2 reads YYDKDF (reference sequence). CDR3 protein: CATSRIPGIYGYTF. CDR3 DNA sequence: TGTGCCACCAGCAGAATACCAGGGATCTATGGCTACACCTTC.

This clone was found once. The rearrangement uses TRBV25-1 and TRBJ2-3; TRBD1 is a possible D gene (5 bases). Trimming shortened V by 0 bases and J by 8 bases, and 9 bases separated the two germline ends. From germline, CDR1 is MGHDK and CDR2 SYGVNS. This CDR3 region has 13 residues. Written as DNA, the CDR3 is TGTGCCAGCAGTGAATATATTCAGGGTACGCAGTATTTT. Translated, it gives CASSEYIQGTQYF.